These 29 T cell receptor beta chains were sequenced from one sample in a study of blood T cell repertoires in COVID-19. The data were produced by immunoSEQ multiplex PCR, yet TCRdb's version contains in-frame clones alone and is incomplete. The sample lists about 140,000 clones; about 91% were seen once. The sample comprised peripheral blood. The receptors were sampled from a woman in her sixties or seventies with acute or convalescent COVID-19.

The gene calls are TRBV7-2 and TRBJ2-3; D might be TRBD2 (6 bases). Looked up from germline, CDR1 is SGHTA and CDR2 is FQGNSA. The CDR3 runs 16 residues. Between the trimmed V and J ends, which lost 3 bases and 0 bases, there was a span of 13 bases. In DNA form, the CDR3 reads TGTGCCAGCAGCTTGGAAGGGAGGTCTAGCACAGATACGCAGTATTTT. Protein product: CASSLEGRSSTDTQYF.

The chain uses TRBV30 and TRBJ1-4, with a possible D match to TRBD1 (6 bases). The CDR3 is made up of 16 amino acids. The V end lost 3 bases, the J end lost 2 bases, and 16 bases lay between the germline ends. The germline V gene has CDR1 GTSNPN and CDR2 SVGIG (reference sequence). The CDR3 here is CAWRSWGRGTNEKLFF. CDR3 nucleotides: TGTGCCTGGAGGAGTTGGGGGCGGGGGACTAATGAAAAACTGTTTTTT.

CDR3 loop: CASSRRDRRYGYTF. The DNA of the CDR3 is TGTGCCAGCAGCCGCCGGGACAGGCGCTATGGCTACACCTTC. The genes are TRBV28 and TRBJ1-2; TRBD1 matches at 8 bases. This CDR3 has 14 amino acids. J gave up 4 bases and V 6 bases, and 7 bases lay outside the gene matches. The germline V gene encodes CDR1 MDHEN and CDR2 SYDVKM.

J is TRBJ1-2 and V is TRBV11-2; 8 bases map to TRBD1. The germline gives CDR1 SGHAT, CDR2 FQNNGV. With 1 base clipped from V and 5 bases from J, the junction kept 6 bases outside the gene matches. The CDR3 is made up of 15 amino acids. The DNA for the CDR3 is TGTGCCAGCAGCTTAGTTCAGGGGGCTGGGTATGGCTACACCTTC. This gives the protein CASSLVQGAGYGYTF.

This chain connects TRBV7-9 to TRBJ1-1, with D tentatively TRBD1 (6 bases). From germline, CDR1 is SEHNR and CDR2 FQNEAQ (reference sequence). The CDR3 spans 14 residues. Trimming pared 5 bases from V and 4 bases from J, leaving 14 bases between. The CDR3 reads CASSPGLGATEAFF. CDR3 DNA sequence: TGTGCCAGCAGCCCAGGGCTGGGGGCCACTGAAGCTTTCTTT.

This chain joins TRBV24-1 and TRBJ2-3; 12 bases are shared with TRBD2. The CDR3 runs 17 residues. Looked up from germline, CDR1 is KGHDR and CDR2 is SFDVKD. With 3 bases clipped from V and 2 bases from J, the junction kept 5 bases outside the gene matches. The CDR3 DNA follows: TGTGCCACCAGTGATACCAGACTAGCGGGGGTCACAGATACGCAGTATTTT. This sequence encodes CATSDTRLAGVTDTQYF.

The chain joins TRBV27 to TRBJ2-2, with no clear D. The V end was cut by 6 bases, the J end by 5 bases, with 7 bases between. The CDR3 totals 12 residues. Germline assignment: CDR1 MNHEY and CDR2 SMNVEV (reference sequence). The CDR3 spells CASSRTTGELFF. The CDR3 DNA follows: TGTGCCAGCAGCCGAACAACCGGGGAGCTGTTTTTT.

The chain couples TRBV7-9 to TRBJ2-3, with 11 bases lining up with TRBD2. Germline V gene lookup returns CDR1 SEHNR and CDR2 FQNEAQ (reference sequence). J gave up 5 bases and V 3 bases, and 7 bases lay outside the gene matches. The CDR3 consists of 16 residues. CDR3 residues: CASSFLSGGAGDTQYF. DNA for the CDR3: TGTGCCAGCAGCTTCCTTAGCGGGGGGGCCGGAGATACGCAGTATTTT.

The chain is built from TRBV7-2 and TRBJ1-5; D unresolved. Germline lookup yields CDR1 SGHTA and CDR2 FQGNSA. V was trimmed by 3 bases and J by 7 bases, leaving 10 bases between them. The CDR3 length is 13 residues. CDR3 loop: CASSFLGEQPQHF. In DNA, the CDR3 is TGTGCCAGCAGCTTCCTCGGGGAGCAGCCCCAGCATTTT.

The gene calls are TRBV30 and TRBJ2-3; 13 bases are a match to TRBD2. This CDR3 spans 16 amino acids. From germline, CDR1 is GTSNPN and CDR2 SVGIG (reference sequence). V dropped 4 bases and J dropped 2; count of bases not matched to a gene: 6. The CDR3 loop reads CAWTMGLAGTTDTQYF. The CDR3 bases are TGTGCCTGGACAATGGGACTAGCGGGGACCACAGATACGCAGTATTTT.

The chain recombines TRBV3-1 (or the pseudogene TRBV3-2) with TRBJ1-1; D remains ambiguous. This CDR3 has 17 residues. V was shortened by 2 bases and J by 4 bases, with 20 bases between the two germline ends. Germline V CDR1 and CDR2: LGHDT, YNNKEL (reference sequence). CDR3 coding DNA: TGTGCCAGCAGCCAAACGGGTACCCCTCCGGGTGGCACTGAAGCTTTCTTT. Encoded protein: CASSQTGTPPGGTEAFF.

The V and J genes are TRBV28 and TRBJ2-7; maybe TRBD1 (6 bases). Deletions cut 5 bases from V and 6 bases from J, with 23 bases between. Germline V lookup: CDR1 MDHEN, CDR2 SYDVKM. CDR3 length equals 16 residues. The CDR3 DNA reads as TGTGCCAGCAGTACTCCCGGGACATTATTCGCCAGCGAGCAGTACTTC. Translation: CASSTPGTLFASEQYF.

CDR3 region: CASQEIGQGETQYF. The CDR3 DNA follows: TGTGCCAGCCAAGAAATAGGACAGGGCGAGACCCAGTACTTC. The V and J genes are TRBV7-2 and TRBJ2-5; TRBD1 aligns across 8 bases. The germline gives CDR1 SGHTA, CDR2 FQGNSA. This CDR3 comprises 14 residues. J lost 5 bases, V lost 8 bases, and 10 bases had no gene match.

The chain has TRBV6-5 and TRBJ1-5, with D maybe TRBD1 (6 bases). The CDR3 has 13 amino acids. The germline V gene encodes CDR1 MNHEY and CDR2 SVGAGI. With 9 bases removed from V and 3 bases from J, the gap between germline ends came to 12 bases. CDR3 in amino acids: CASSTGINQPQHF. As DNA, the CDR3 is TGTGCCAGTTCGACAGGTATCAATCAGCCCCAGCATTTT.

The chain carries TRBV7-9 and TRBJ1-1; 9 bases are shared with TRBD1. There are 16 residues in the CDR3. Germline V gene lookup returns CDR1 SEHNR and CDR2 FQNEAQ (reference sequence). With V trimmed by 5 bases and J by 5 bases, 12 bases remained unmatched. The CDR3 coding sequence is TGTGCCAGCAGCCCCCGGGACAGGGCTGCTGGTACTGAAGCTTTCTTT. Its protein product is CASSPRDRAAGTEAFF.

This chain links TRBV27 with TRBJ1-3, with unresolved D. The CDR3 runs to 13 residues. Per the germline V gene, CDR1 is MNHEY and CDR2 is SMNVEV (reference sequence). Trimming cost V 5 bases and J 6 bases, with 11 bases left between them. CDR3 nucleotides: TGTGCCAGCAGTCAGAGTCGGGAAAACACCATATATTTT. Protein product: CASSQSRENTIYF.

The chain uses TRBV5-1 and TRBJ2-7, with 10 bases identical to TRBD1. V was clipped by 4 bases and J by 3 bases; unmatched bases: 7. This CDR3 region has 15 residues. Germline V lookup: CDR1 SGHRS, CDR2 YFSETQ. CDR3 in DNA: TGCGCCAGCAGCCTCACCGGGACAGGGGACTACGAGCAGTACTTC. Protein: CASSLTGTGDYEQYF.

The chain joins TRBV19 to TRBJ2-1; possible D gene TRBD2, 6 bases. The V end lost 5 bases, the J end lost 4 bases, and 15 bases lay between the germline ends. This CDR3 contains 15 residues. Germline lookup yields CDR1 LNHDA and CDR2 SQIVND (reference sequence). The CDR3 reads CASSDDLATYNEQFF. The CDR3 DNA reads TGTGCCAGTAGTGACGATCTAGCGACTTACAATGAGCAGTTCTTC.

CDR3 region: CASSLWAPGQGAGGYTF. The CDR3 region has the DNA TGTGCCAGCAGCCTATGGGCCCCGGGACAGGGGGCCGGGGGCTACACCTTC. The chain employs TRBV7-9 and TRBJ1-2, with 12 positions matching TRBD1. V trimming: 5 bases; J trimming: 8 bases; junction bases outside the gene matches: 15. The germline V gene has CDR1 SEHNR and CDR2 FQNEAQ (reference sequence). The CDR3 is 17 residues long.

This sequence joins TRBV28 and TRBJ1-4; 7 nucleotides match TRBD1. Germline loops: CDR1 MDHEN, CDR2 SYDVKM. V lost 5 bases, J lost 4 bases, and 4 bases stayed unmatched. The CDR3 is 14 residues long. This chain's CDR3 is CASSTGDRNEKLFF. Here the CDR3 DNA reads TGTGCCAGCAGTACAGGGGACCGTAATGAAAAACTGTTTTTT.

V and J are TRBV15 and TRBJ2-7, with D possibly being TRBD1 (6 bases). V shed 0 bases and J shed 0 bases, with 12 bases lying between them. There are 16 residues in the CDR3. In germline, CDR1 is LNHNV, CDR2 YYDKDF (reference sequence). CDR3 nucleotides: TGTGCCACCAGCAGAGATCTAGGGACACTCTCCTACGAGCAGTACTTC. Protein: CATSRDLGTLSYEQYF.

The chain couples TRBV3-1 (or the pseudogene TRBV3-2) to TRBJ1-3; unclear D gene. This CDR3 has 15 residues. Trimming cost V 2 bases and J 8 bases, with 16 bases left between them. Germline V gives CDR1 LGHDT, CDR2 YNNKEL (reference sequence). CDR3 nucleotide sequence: TGTGCCAGCAGCCAACAAAGCCTTACTTCGGACACCATATATTTT. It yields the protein CASSQQSLTSDTIYF.

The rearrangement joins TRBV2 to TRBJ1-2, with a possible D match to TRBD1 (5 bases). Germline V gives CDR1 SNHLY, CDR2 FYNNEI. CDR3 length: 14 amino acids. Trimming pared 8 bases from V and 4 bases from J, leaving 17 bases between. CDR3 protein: CASAGGTLGYGYTF. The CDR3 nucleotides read TGTGCCAGCGCCGGGGGGACCTTGGGCTATGGCTACACCTTC.

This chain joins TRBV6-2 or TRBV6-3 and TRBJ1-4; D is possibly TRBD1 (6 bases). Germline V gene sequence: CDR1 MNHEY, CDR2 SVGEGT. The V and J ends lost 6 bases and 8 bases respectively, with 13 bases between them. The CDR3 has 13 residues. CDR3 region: CASSPTTGEKLFF. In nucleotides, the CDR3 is TGTGCCAGCAGCCCCACCACAGGGGAAAAACTGTTTTTT.

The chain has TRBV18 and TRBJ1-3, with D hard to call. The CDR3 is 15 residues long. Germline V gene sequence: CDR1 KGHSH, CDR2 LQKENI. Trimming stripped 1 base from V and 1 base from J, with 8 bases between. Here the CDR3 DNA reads TGTGCCAGCTCACCACAAGGACTTTCTGGAAACACCATATATTTT. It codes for CASSPQGLSGNTIYF.

CDR3 bases: TGTGCCAGCAGCAAGTACATGAACACTGAAGCTTTCTTT. Translation gives CASSKYMNTEAFF. V gene TRBV28 combines with J gene TRBJ1-1; no firm D call. V dropped 6 bases and J dropped 0 bases, with 8 bases sitting between them. CDR3 length equals 13 residues. In germline, CDR1 is MDHEN, CDR2 SYDVKM.

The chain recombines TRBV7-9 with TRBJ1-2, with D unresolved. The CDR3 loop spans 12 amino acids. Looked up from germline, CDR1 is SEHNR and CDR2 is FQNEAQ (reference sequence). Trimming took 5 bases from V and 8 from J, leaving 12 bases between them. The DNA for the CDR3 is TGTGCCAGCAGCACACCCTTCGGGGGCTACACCTTC. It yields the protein CASSTPFGGYTF. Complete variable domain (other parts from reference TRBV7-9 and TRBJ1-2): DTGVSQNPRHKITKRGQNVTFRCDPISEHNRLYWYRQTLGQGPEFLTYFQNEAQLEKSRLLSDRFSAERPKGSFSTLEIQRTEQGDSAMYLCASSTPFGGYTFGSGTRLTVV.

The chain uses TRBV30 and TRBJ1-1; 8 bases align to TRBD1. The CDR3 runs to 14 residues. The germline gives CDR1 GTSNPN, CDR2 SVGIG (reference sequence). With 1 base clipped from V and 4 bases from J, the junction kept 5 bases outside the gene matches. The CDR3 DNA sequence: TGTGCCTGGAGTGCCACAGGGGGTGGCACTGAAGCTTTCTTT. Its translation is CAWSATGGGTEAFF.

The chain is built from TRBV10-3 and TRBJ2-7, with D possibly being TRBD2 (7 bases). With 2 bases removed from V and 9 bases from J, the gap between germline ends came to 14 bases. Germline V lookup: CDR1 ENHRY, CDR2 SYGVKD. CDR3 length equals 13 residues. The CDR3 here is CAISEGGGLAQYF. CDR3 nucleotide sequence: TGTGCCATCAGTGAGGGGGGGGGCCTCGCGCAGTACTTC.